This T cell receptor beta chain is from a study of blood T cell repertoires in COVID-19. CDR1 is SGHAT and CDR2 is FQNNGV in the germline V gene. Germline trimming cut 1 base from V and 2 bases from J; bases unmatched to any gene: 2. The length of the CDR3 is 15 residues. Participant ages covered about 18 to 100 years across around 25 US areas. Recovered Cohort 3 donors showed two negative PCRs, clearance, or symptom resolution. Only in-frame clones appear in the TCRdb table, and some are missing; sequencing was by immunoSEQ multiplex PCR. This repertoire shows approximately 160,000 clones, approximately 87% found once; its top ten account for approximately 4.4%.

The TCR sequence derives from a woman between 50 and 59 years old who had recovered from COVID-19. The V gene is TRBV11-2, the J gene TRBJ1-3, with 7 bases matching TRBD1. Sequencing was performed on PBMCs or T cells enriched from blood (not recorded which). The CDR3 spells CASSLAGTAGNTIYF. In DNA form, the CDR3 reads TGTGCCAGCAGCTTAGCCGGGACAGCTGGAAACACCATATATTTT.